This T cell receptor (beta chain) was captured by sequencing in a study of T cell responses to AZD1222 COVID-19 vaccine. Assay used: immunoSEQ multiplex PCR; TCRdb lists only in-frame clones, some missing. Found here are more than 95,000 clones, approximately 90% of them singletons; the top ten hold just under 7.5%. The CDR3 totals 19 residues. CDR1 LGHNA and CDR2 YNFKEQ come from the germline V gene. Trimming removed 1 base from V and 3 bases from J; junction bases left unmatched: 16. The sequencing here drew on peripheral blood, taken on day 0 of AZD1222 vaccination. The chain joins TRBV4-2 to TRBJ2-7; 9 bases are shared with TRBD2. The clonotype was recovered from an adult in good health. The DNA for the CDR3 is TGTGCCAGCAGCCAAGCTTTACCTAGCGGGGCGCTAAAACTCTACGAGCAGTACTTC. Residues: CASSQALPSGALKLYEQYF.